This T cell receptor beta chain was captured by sequencing in a study of long-term antiretroviral therapy in people with HIV. Study details: It was about a decade before the 2015 immediate-ART recommendation that the earliest samples were taken. The study, taken as a whole, reports: Control repertoires displayed wider CDR3 length ranges than the HIV repertoires. Participants lacked recorded data on ART adherence, viral resistance or therapy changes. At every time point, clones expanded before ART dominated the repertoire.

CDR3 length equals 16 residues. V dropped 0 bases and J dropped 3; count of bases not matched to a gene: 4. CDR1 SGDLS and CDR2 YYNGEE come from the germline V gene. A note on this clone: Its antigen is as yet unknown.

They ran version v3.0 of the immunoSEQ assay at survey level. Sequencing was performed with immunoSEQ multiplex PCR; in TCRdb, only in-frame clones are kept and a portion is missing. The sample shows roughly 17,000 clones, around 95% of them seen only once. V gene TRBV9 combines with J gene TRBJ2-2; 8 bases agree with TRBD2. The TCR sequence derives from a young man with HIV. Sequenced material: unsorted PBMCs, taken more than 10 years after starting antiretroviral therapy. DNA of the CDR3: TGTGCCAGCAGCGTAGTAAGCGGGGGAGACACCGGGGAGCTGTTTTTT. Translating gives CASSVVSGGDTGELFF. The full variable domain, rest sourced from reference TRBV9 and TRBJ2-2, is DSGVTQTPKHLITATGQRVTLRCSPRSGDLSVYWYQQSLDQGLQFLIQYYNGEERAKGNILERFSAQQFPDLHSELNLSSLELGDSALYFCASSVVSGGDTGELFFGEGSRLTVL.